Sequencing of this T cell receptor beta chain was carried out in a study of cytomegalovirus exposure and HLA in healthy donors. Study findings and constraints: In an earlier analysis, productive rearrangement rates for most beta V segments clustered near 87% or 30%.

In regard to this clone: What it binds is unknown.

The primer mix had 60 Vbeta and 13 Jbeta primers. Profiling relied on immunoSEQ multiplex PCR, and the TCRdb table lists in-frame clones only, not all of them. Of 95,000 to 150,000 clones in the sample, 75% to 85% were seen once. The sequenced material came from PBMCs. This clonotype was sampled from a woman aged 45 to 65 in good health and CMV-seropositive.

This CDR3 reads CASSPPTASNSGNTIYF. The CDR3 region has the DNA TGTGCCAGCAGCCCCCCAACAGCATCAAACTCTGGAAACACCATATATTTT. The chain links TRBV7-9 to TRBJ1-3; D not resolved. The CDR3 extends over 17 amino acids. The germline V and J ends were trimmed by 5 bases and 0 bases, with 17 bases remaining between them. CDR1 is SEHNR and CDR2 is FQNEAQ in the germline V gene (reference sequence). Supplemented by reference TRBV7-9 and TRBJ1-3, the full variable domain reads DTGVSQNPRHKITKRGQNVTFRCDPISEHNRLYWYRQTLGQGPEFLTYFQNEAQLEKSRLLSDRFSAERPKGSFSTLEIQRTEQGDSAMYLCASSPPTASNSGNTIYFGEGSWLTVV.